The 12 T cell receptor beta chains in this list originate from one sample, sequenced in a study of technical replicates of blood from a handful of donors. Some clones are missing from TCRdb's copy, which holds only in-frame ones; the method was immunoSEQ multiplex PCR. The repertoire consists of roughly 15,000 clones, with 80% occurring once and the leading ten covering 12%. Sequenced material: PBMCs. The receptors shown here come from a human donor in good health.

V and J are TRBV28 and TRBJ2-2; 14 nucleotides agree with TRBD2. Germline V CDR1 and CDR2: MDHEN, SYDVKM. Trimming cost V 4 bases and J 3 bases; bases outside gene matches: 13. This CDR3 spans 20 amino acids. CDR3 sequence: CASSSYETSGRAWYTGELFF. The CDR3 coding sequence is TGTGCCAGCAGTTCCTACGAGACTAGCGGGAGGGCCTGGTACACCGGGGAGCTGTTTTTT.

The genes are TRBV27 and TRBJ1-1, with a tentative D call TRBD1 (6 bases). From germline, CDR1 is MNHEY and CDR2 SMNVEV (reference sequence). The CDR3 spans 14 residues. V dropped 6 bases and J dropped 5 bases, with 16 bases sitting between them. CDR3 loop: CASSPRRGSTEAFF. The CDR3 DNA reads TGTGCCAGCAGCCCCAGAAGGGGGTCGACTGAAGCTTTCTTT.

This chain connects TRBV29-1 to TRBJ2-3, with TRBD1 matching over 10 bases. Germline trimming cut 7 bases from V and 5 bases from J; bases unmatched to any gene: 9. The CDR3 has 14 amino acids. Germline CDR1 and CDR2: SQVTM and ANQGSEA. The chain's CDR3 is CSAPPGTGEDTQYF. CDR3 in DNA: TGCAGCGCCCCCCCCGGGACAGGGGAAGATACGCAGTATTTT.

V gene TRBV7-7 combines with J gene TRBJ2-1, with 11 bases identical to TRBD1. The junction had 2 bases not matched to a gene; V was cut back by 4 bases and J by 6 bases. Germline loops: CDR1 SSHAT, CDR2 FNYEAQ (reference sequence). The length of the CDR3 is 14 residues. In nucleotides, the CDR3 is TGTGCCAGCAGCTCCGGGACAGGGGGCAATGAGCAGTTCTTC. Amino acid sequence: CASSSGTGGNEQFF.

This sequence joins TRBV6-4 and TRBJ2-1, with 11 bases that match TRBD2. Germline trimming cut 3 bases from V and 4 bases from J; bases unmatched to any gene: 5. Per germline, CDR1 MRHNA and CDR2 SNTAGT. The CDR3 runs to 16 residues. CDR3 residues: CASSETSGSGYNEQFF. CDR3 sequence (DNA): TGTGCCAGCAGTGAAACTAGCGGGAGCGGGTACAATGAGCAGTTCTTC.

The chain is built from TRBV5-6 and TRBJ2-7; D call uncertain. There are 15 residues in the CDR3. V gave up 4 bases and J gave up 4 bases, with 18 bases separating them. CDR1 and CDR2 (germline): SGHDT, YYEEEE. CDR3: CASSVVGDSPYEQYF. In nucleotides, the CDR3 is TGTGCCAGCAGCGTCGTGGGTGATAGCCCATACGAGCAGTACTTC. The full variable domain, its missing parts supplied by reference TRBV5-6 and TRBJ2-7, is DAGVTQSPTHLIKTRGQQVTLRCSPKSGHDTVSWYQQALGQGPQFIFQYYEEEERQRGNFPDRFSGHQFPNYSSELNVNALLLGDSALYLCASSVVGDSPYEQYFGPGTRLTVT.

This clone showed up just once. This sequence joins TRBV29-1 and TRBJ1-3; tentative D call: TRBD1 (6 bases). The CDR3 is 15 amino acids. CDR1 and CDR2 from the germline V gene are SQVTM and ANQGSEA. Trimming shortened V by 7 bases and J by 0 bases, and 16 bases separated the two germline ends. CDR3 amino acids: CSAFTQGNSGNTIYF. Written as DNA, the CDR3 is TGCAGCGCCTTTACACAGGGAAACTCTGGAAACACCATATATTTT.

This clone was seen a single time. The CDR3 sequence: CASSPRGQWAETQYF. In DNA form, the CDR3 reads TGCGCCAGCAGCCCCCGTGGACAGTGGGCAGAGACCCAGTACTTC. V gene TRBV5-1 combines with J gene TRBJ2-5; TRBD1 is a possible D gene (6 bases). V was trimmed by 4 bases and J by 4 bases, leaving 17 bases between them. The CDR3 extends over 15 amino acids. Germline V gene data show CDR1 as SGHRS and CDR2 as YFSETQ.

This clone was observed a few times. CDR3 nucleotides: TGTGCCAGCACCCTATCGGGACTAGCGGGAGAGGAGCAGTTCTTC. This codes for CASTLSGLAGEEQFF. V is TRBV27 and J is TRBJ2-1, with 14 bases fitting TRBD2. Germline V CDR1 and CDR2: MNHEY, SMNVEV (reference sequence). This CDR3 is built from 15 residues. The ends lost 7 bases at V and 10 bases at J; junction bases unmatched: 9.

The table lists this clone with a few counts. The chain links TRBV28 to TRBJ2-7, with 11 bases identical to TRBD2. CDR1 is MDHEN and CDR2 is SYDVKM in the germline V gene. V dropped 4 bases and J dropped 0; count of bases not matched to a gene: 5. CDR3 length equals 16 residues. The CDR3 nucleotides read TGTGCCAGCAGTTCGTCCGGGACTAGCGGCTCCTACGAGCAGTACTTC. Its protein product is CASSSSGTSGSYEQYF.

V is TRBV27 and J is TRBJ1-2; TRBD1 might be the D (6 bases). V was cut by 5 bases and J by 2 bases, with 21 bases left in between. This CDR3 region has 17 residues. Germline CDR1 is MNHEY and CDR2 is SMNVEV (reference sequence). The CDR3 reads CASSPRDGTKGNYGYTF. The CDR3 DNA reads TGTGCCAGCAGTCCAAGAGACGGGACAAAGGGGAACTATGGCTACACCTTC.

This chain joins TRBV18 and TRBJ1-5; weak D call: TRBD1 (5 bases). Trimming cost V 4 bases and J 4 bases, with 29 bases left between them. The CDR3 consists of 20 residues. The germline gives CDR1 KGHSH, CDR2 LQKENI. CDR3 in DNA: TGTGCCAGCTCACTGATGCAGACGGAAGATTGGTCGGGGGGGAATCAGCCCCAGCATTTT. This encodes CASSLMQTEDWSGGNQPQHF. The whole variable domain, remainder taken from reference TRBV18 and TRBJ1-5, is NAGVMQNPRHLVRRRGQEARLRCSPMKGHSHVYWYRQLPEEGLKFMVYLQKENIIDESGMPKERFSAEFPKEGPSILRIQQVVRGDSAAYFCASSLMQTEDWSGGNQPQHFGDGTRLSIL.